Described below is a single TCR beta chain sequence and its context. The antigen remains undetermined. Trimming left V 7 bases short and J 8 bases short, with 16 bases between. The germline V gene has CDR1 SGHDT and CDR2 YYEEEE. The CDR3 has 13 residues. The sample is drawn from a study of T cell responses to AZD1222 COVID-19 vaccine. Findings and caveats of the study: CD4 TCRs covered the whole spike, strongest at regions 160-218 and 743-854. Seropositive status at baseline applied to only six AZD1222 recipients.

The data were produced by immunoSEQ multiplex PCR, yet TCRdb's version contains in-frame clones alone and is incomplete. Of around 130,000 clones listed, approximately 85% are singletons. This sequence was found in an adult in good health. The sample was peripheral blood, taken on day 0 of AZD1222 vaccination. The V call is TRBV5-6, the J call TRBJ2-1; TRBD1 is a possible D gene (6 bases). CDR3 sequence (DNA): TGTGCCAGCGTCAATCAGGGGTCAGATGAGCAGTTCTTC. It specifies CASVNQGSDEQFF.